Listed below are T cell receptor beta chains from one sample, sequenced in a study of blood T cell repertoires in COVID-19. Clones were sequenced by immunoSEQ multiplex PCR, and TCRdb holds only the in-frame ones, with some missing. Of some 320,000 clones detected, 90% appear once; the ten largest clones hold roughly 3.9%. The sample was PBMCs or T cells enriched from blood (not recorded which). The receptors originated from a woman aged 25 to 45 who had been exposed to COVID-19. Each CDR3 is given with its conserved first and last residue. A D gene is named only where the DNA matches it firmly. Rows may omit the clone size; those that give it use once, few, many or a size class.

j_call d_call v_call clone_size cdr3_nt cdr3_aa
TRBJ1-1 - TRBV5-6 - TGTGCCAGCAGCCCCGAGGGGGTGACTGAAGCTTTCTTT CASSPEGVTEAFF
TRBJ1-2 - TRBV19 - TGTGCCAGTGAGCTGGGGAGGGGAGTAGACAATGGCTACACCTTC CASELGRGVDNGYTF
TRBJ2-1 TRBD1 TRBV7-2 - TGTGCCAGCAGCCCCCGACAGGGTACTTACAATGAGCAGTTCTTC CASSPRQGTYNEQFF
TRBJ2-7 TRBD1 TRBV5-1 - TGCGCCAGCAGCTTGCCTGCCGGGACAGGGTCCTACGAGCAGTACTTC CASSLPAGTGSYEQYF
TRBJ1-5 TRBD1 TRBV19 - TGTGCCAGTAGTATTGACAGGGCCCAGCCCCAGCATTTT CASSIDRAQPQHF
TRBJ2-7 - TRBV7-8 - TGTGCCAGCAGCGGCAGGGTATGGCACGAGCAGTACTTC CASSGRVWHEQYF
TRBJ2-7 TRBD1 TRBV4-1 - TGCGCCAGCAGCCAAGTCACAGGGGACTCCTACGAGCAGTACTTC CASSQVTGDSYEQYF
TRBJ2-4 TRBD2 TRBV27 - TGTGCCAGCAGTTTAACAGGGGCGGGGGGGCTGGAAAACATTCAGTACTTC CASSLTGAGGLENIQYF
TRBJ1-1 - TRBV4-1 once TGCGCCAGCAGCGAGGGGGGCGGGGGAAATGAAGCTTTCTTT CASSEGGGGNEAFF
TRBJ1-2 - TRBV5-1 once TGCGCCAGCAGCTTGGTTTCAGGGGCTAACTATGGCTACACCTTC CASSLVSGANYGYTF
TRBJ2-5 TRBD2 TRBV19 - TGTGCCAGTACACGGGGGGACGGGATTCAAGAGACCCAGTACTTC CASTRGDGIQETQYF
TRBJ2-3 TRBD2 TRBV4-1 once TGCGCCAGCAGCCAAGAGTGGGGGGGACTATACACAGATACGCAGTATTTT CASSQEWGGLYTDTQYF
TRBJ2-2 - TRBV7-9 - TGTGCCAGCAGCTTAGTCGGCGGGACCGGGGAGCTGTTTTTT CASSLVGGTGELFF
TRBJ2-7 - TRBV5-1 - TGCGCCAGCAGCTTGAATGGAGTCTCCTACGAGCAGTACTTC CASSLNGVSYEQYF
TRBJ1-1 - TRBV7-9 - TGTGCCAGCAGCTTACCCAACGGCAGGGCACCGAACACTGAAGCTTTCTTT CASSLPNGRAPNTEAFF
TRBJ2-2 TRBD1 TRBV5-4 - TGTGCCAGCAGGCCCGGGACAGGGAACACCGGGGAGCTGTTTTTT CASRPGTGNTGELFF
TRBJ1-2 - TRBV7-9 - TGTGCCAGCAGCTTAAGAGGCCAGTTCTATGGCTACACCTTC CASSLRGQFYGYTF
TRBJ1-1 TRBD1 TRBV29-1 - TGCAGCGTTGGGCGCACGTGGACAGGGAGGGGAACTGAAGCTTTCTTT CSVGRTWTGRGTEAFF
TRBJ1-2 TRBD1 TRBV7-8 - TGTGCCAGCAGCTTACTGGGACAGGGTATTGGCTACACCTTC CASSLLGQGIGYTF
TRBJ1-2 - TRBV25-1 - TGTGCCAGCAGTGAGATGAGTGCCCGCTCCTACTATGGCTACACCTTC CASSEMSARSYYGYTF
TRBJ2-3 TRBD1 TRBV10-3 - TGTGCCATCAGTGGACAGGGCCGCACAGATACGCAGTATTTT CAISGQGRTDTQYF
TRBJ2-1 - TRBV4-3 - TGCGCCAGCAGCCAAGACAGGGCTTACTACAATGAGCAGTTCTTC CASSQDRAYYNEQFF
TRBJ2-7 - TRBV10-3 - TGTGCCATTCAACCGGGACACTTACTCTACGAGCAGTACTTC CAIQPGHLLYEQYF
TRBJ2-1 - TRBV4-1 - TGCGCCAGCAGCCTCCTGAGTAGCGCAGCCTACAATGAGCAGTTCTTC CASSLLSSAAYNEQFF
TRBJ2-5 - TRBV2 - TGTGCCAGCTCAACGGGACATCAAGAGACCCAGTACTTC CASSTGHQETQYF